Each of the 28 T cell receptor beta chains below was sequenced from the same sample in a study of blood T cell repertoires in COVID-19. The method was immunoSEQ multiplex PCR; TCRdb's version includes in-frame clones alone and lacks a portion of them. This sample has 100,000 or so clones, with about nine tenths found just once. Input material: peripheral blood. Source of these receptors: a woman aged 50 to 60 with COVID-19, enrolled during active disease.

This sequence joins TRBV11-2 and TRBJ2-1; D call uncertain. The V gene's germline CDR1 is SGHAT and CDR2 FQNNGV. V dropped 3 bases and J dropped 7 bases, with 13 bases sitting between them. This CDR3 contains 14 residues. The CDR3 region is CASSFRAYENEQFF. The CDR3 DNA follows: TGTGCCAGCAGCTTCCGTGCTTATGAGAATGAGCAGTTCTTC.

The chain employs TRBV2 and TRBJ1-6, with 9 bases fitting TRBD1. The CDR3 has 15 residues. The V gene end was trimmed by 7 bases and the J gene end by 8 bases; junction bases not matched to a gene: 9. Looked up from germline, CDR1 is SNHLY and CDR2 is FYNNEI. CDR3 nucleotide sequence: TGTGCCAGCACTTTTAGGACAGGGGATTATTCACCCCTCCACTTT. This gives the protein CASTFRTGDYSPLHF.

This clone was recorded only once. The chain carries TRBV15 and TRBJ2-2, with 7 bases matching TRBD1. CDR1 LNHNV and CDR2 YYDKDF come from the germline V gene (reference sequence). CDR3 length equals 16 residues. V lost 4 bases and J lost 7; bases outside the gene matches: 12. CDR3 DNA sequence: TGTGCCACCAGCAACTTGGGACAGAGGGGTCGCGGGGAGCTGTTTTTT. Protein: CATSNLGQRGRGELFF.

The chain links TRBV28 to TRBJ1-1; D is perhaps TRBD1 (5 bases). Germline V lookup: CDR1 MDHEN, CDR2 SYDVKM. The V end was cut by 3 bases, the J end by 1 base, with 18 bases between. The CDR3 has 17 amino acids. CDR3 protein: CASSFGLGTPSNTEAFF. CDR3 sequence (DNA): TGTGCCAGCAGTTTTGGACTGGGGACTCCCTCGAACACTGAAGCTTTCTTT.

This chain links TRBV24-1 with TRBJ1-2; perhaps TRBD1 as D (5 bases). With 2 bases removed from V and 6 bases from J, the gap between germline ends came to 12 bases. CDR3 length: 14 residues. Germline values: CDR1 KGHDR, CDR2 SFDVKD. The CDR3 loop reads CATSDSGRADGYTF. Here the CDR3 DNA reads TGTGCCACCAGTGATTCTGGCAGGGCGGATGGCTACACCTTC.

J is TRBJ2-7 and V is TRBV2; D might be TRBD2 (6 bases). Trimming pared 8 bases from V and 7 bases from J, leaving 15 bases between. The germline CDR1 and CDR2 sequences are SNHLY and FYNNEI. This CDR3 is built from 12 residues. The CDR3, as DNA: TGTGCCAGCCCCGAGGAGGGCTGGGAGCAGTACGTC. As protein: CASPEEGWEQYV.

This chain links TRBV6-5 with TRBJ2-7, with 8 positions matching TRBD2. The CDR3 totals 15 residues. CDR1 is MNHEY, CDR2 SVGAGI, per germline. Trimming at V came to 6 bases and at J to 4 bases, leaving 11 bases not matched to a gene. CDR3 in amino acids: CASRAGVSGLYEQYF. DNA for the CDR3: TGTGCCAGCAGAGCGGGGGTCTCCGGGTTGTACGAGCAGTACTTC.

V and J are TRBV5-5 and TRBJ2-2, with 7 bases matching TRBD2. Trimming at V came to 4 bases and at J to 4 bases, leaving 7 bases not matched to a gene. CDR1 is SGHKS and CDR2 is YYEKEE in the germline V gene (reference sequence). The CDR3 totals 15 residues. CDR3 in amino acids: CASSPAGTITGELFF. Written as DNA, the CDR3 is TGTGCCAGCAGCCCAGCCGGGACTATCACCGGGGAGCTGTTTTTT.

The chain employs TRBV28 and TRBJ1-4, with D possibly TRBD1 on 6 matching bases. Trimming shortened V by 6 bases and J by 7 bases, and 12 bases separated the two germline ends. The CDR3 totals 13 residues. Per the germline V gene, CDR1 is MDHEN and CDR2 is SYDVKM. As DNA, the CDR3 is TGTGCCAGCAGCCCTTCACAGGGTGAAAAACTGTTTTTT. Translating it yields CASSPSQGEKLFF.

The chain has TRBV12-5 and TRBJ1-2; tentatively, D is TRBD1 (5 bases). The CDR3 is 13 residues long. Trimming stripped 3 bases from V and 8 bases from J, with 13 bases between. From germline, CDR1 is LGHNT and CDR2 FRNRAP. The DNA for the CDR3 is TGTGCTAGTGGTTTCCGGGACTCTCAGGGCTACACCTTC. It codes for CASGFRDSQGYTF. Full variable domain (remainder filled in from reference TRBV12-5 and TRBJ1-2): DARVTQTPRHKVTEMGQEVTMRCQPILGHNTVFWYRQTMMQGLELLAYFRNRAPLDDSGMPKDRFSAEMPDATLATLKIQPSEPRDSAVYFCASGFRDSQGYTFGSGTRLTVV.

This chain joins TRBV5-4 and TRBJ2-5, with a weak D call TRBD2 (6 bases). This CDR3 spans 14 amino acids. CDR1 and CDR2 from the germline V gene are SGHNT and YYREEE (reference sequence). Trimming shortened V by 5 bases and J by 2 bases, and 13 bases separated the two germline ends. CDR3 bases: TGTGCCAGCAGTCCCAGCGGGTATCAAGAGACCCAGTACTTC. Its protein is CASSPSGYQETQYF.

The chain employs TRBV30 and TRBJ1-1; D is perhaps TRBD1 (6 bases). Germline lookup yields CDR1 GTSNPN and CDR2 SVGIG (reference sequence). This CDR3 region has 13 residues. V gave up 3 bases and J gave up 5 bases, with 13 bases separating them. The CDR3: CAWRRGADTEAFF. CDR3 DNA: TGTGCCTGGAGGCGGGGGGCCGATACTGAAGCTTTCTTT.

V is TRBV11-2 and J is TRBJ1-1, with D unresolved. CDR1 SGHAT and CDR2 FQNNGV come from the germline V gene. Between the trimmed V and J ends, which lost 1 base and 2 bases, there was a span of 8 bases. The CDR3 covers 14 residues. This CDR3 is CASSLAVSNTEAFF. CDR3 nucleotide sequence: TGTGCCAGCAGCTTAGCCGTTAGTAACACTGAAGCTTTCTTT.

The V gene is TRBV27, the J gene TRBJ2-7; maybe TRBD2 (6 bases). The CDR3 is 14 residues long. Per the germline V gene, CDR1 is MNHEY and CDR2 is SMNVEV (reference sequence). V was pared by 5 bases and J by 0 bases, with 11 bases between. The CDR3 sequence: CASSGGASSYEQYF. In DNA, the CDR3 is TGTGCCAGCAGTGGCGGGGCGAGCTCCTACGAGCAGTACTTC.

The J gene is TRBJ2-5, the V gene TRBV29-1, with D possibly TRBD1 on 5 matching bases. This CDR3 is built from 11 residues. Trimming stripped 6 bases from V and 7 bases from J, with 12 bases between. Germline V gives CDR1 SQVTM, CDR2 ANQGSEA. CDR3 region: CSVYRRRTQYF. As DNA, the CDR3 is TGCAGCGTCTACAGGCGGAGGACCCAGTACTTC.

The chain employs TRBV27 and TRBJ1-1; possible D gene TRBD1, 6 bases. The V gene lost 5 bases and the J gene lost 3 bases, with 13 bases spanning the gap. The CDR3 is 14 residues long. Per germline, CDR1 MNHEY and CDR2 SMNVEV (reference sequence). The CDR3 nucleotides read TGTGCCAGCAGTGCGAGGGGGACGGACACTGAAGCTTTCTTT. Protein product: CASSARGTDTEAFF.

V gene TRBV20-1 combines with J gene TRBJ1-2, with D uncertain. The V gene lost 3 bases and the J gene lost 5 bases, with 16 bases spanning the gap. Germline loops: CDR1 DFQATT, CDR2 SNEGSKA (reference sequence). CDR3 length equals 14 residues. This chain's CDR3 is CSASREDGIYGYTF. CDR3 bases: TGCAGTGCTAGTAGAGAGGACGGGATTTATGGCTACACCTTC.

The chain is built from TRBV6-2 or TRBV6-3 and TRBJ1-6; TRBD1 is a possible D gene (6 bases). V lost 2 bases and J 7 bases, leaving 15 bases between the germline ends. The V gene's germline CDR1 is MNHEY and CDR2 SVGEGT. This CDR3 comprises 16 residues. This CDR3 reads CASSYDRQGGNSPLHF. The CDR3 DNA is TGTGCCAGCAGTTACGACAGGCAGGGCGGCAATTCACCCCTCCACTTT.

This chain joins TRBV3-1 (or the pseudogene TRBV3-2) and TRBJ2-5; TRBD1 aligns across 9 bases. V gave up 8 bases and J gave up 5 bases; unmatched junction bases: 12. This CDR3 is built from 15 residues. The germline gives CDR1 LGHDT, CDR2 YNNKEL (reference sequence). The CDR3 DNA is TGTGCCAGCTGGCGGCGTGGGACAGGGAGGGAGACCCAGTACTTC. It specifies CASWRRGTGRETQYF.

V usage is TRBV6-5 and J usage is TRBJ2-1; D is unresolved. The CDR3 sequence is 13 residues long. In germline, CDR1 is MNHEY, CDR2 SVGAGI. V lost 2 bases, J lost 5 bases, and 7 bases lay in between. The chain's CDR3 is CASSYVRNNEQFF. DNA of the CDR3: TGTGCCAGCAGTTACGTCAGGAACAATGAGCAGTTCTTC.

The table lists this clone with a few counts. This chain joins TRBV29-1 and TRBJ1-3; TRBD1 matches 7 bases. V dropped 5 bases and J dropped 0; count of bases not matched to a gene: 4. This CDR3 has 14 amino acids. CDR1 and CDR2 (germline): SQVTM, ANQGSEA. CDR3 coding DNA: TGCAGCGTTTCCGGGACAGCCTCTGGAAACACCATATATTTT. It is translated as CSVSGTASGNTIYF.

This chain joins TRBV7-9 and TRBJ2-1, with TRBD1 matching 10 bases. The CDR3 runs 19 residues. Germline-derived CDR1 and CDR2 are SEHNR and FQNEAQ (reference sequence). V lost 5 bases, J lost 4 bases, and 17 bases stayed unmatched. CDR3 amino acids: CASSPNRGRQGASYNEQFF. DNA of the CDR3: TGTGCCAGCAGCCCTAACCGGGGGAGACAGGGGGCCTCGTACAATGAGCAGTTCTTC.

The rearrangement uses TRBV9 and TRBJ2-1, with 9 bases matching TRBD1. Trimming cost V 4 bases and J 5 bases; bases outside gene matches: 7. Germline V gene data show CDR1 as SGDLS and CDR2 as YYNGEE. CDR3 length: 15 residues. CDR3 coding DNA: TGTGCCAGCAGCTACGACAGGGGGATTAACAATGAGCAGTTCTTC. Translated, it gives CASSYDRGINNEQFF.

This clone was observed a few times. The CDR3 spells CASSLDRGNSPLHF. The DNA for the CDR3 is TGTGCCAGCAGCCTAGACAGGGGTAATTCACCCCTCCACTTT. The chain employs TRBV3-1 (or the pseudogene TRBV3-2) and TRBJ1-6, with 8 bases aligning to TRBD1. Germline CDR1 and CDR2: LGHDT and YNNKEL (reference sequence). V trimming: 4 bases; J trimming: 6 bases; junction bases outside the gene matches: 2. This CDR3 contains 14 residues.

V gene TRBV5-1 combines with J gene TRBJ1-1; 7 bases are a match to TRBD1. The CDR3 loop spans 16 amino acids. CDR1 is SGHRS, CDR2 YFSETQ, per germline. Trimming removed 3 bases from V and 1 base from J; junction bases left unmatched: 9. CDR3 in amino acids: CASSSIDRDWNTEAFF. In DNA, the CDR3 is TGCGCCAGCAGCTCTATCGACAGGGATTGGAACACTGAAGCTTTCTTT.

The rearrangement uses TRBV23-1 and TRBJ1-5; the match to TRBD1 covers 10 bases. TRBV23-1 belongs to the ORF category, with a function that is uncertain. The CDR3 spans 16 residues. V trimming: 3 bases; J trimming: 5 bases; junction bases outside the gene matches: 7. Written as DNA, the CDR3 is TGCGCCAGCAGTCAGGAACGACAGGGGGCGGATCAGCCCCAGCATTTT. As protein: CASSQERQGADQPQHF.

V gene TRBV15 combines with J gene TRBJ1-5, with 7 nucleotides matching TRBD1. The J segment lost 5 bases and the V segment lost 1 base, leaving 8 bases of the junction unmatched. In germline, CDR1 is LNHNV, CDR2 YYDKDF (reference sequence). The CDR3 runs to 16 residues. CDR3 region: CATSRVAPGGHQPQHF. For the CDR3, the DNA is TGTGCCACCAGCAGAGTAGCTCCAGGGGGGCATCAGCCCCAGCATTTT. Variable domain in full (rest from reference TRBV15 and TRBJ1-5): DAMVIQNPRYQVTQFGKPVTLSCSQTLNHNVMYWYQQKSSQAPKLLFHYYDKDFNNEADTPDNFQSRRPNTSFCFLDIRSPGLGDTAMYLCATSRVAPGGHQPQHFGDGTRLSIL.

The genes are TRBV4-1 and TRBJ1-5; D gene uncertain. Trimming pared 1 base from V and 4 bases from J, leaving 11 bases between. The CDR3 is 15 amino acids. Germline V gene data show CDR1 as MGHRA and CDR2 as YSYEKL. The CDR3 sequence is CASSQVMAGNQPQHF. The CDR3 DNA reads as TGCGCCAGCAGCCAAGTTATGGCGGGTAATCAGCCCCAGCATTTT.